Listed here are 16 T cell receptor beta chains from one sample, sequenced in a study of cytomegalovirus exposure and HLA in healthy donors. With 60 Vbeta and 13 Jbeta primers, the PCR was carried out. Measured with immunoSEQ multiplex PCR; TCRdb has only the in-frame clones, and not every one. The data show around 110,000 clones, more than 60% seen once. The sequencing input was PBMCs. The origin of the receptors is a young man in good health and CMV-seronegative.

CDR3 nucleotides: TGCAGCGTTGGGGGGAGCGGGAGTCTGTACGAGCAGTACTTC. It codes for CSVGGSGSLYEQYF. The genes are TRBV29-1 and TRBJ2-7; 8 nucleotides match TRBD2. This CDR3 is 14 amino acids long. The germline gives CDR1 SQVTM, CDR2 ANQGSEA. J was trimmed by 4 bases and V by 4 bases; bases with no gene match: 9.

V gene TRBV15 combines with J gene TRBJ1-2; D not certain. CDR1 LNHNV and CDR2 YYDKDF come from the germline V gene (reference sequence). V dropped 0 bases and J dropped 5 bases, with 7 bases sitting between them. This CDR3 has 13 amino acids. CDR3 in DNA: TGTGCCACCAGCAGAGAGGCGGATTATGGCTACACCTTC. Translating gives CATSREADYGYTF.

The chain uses TRBV28 and TRBJ1-1, with a tentative D call TRBD1 (5 bases). The V and J ends lost 3 bases and 4 bases respectively, with 12 bases between them. CDR3 length equals 14 residues. Germline CDR1 MDHEN, CDR2 SYDVKM. Here the CDR3 DNA reads TGTGCCAGCAGTTTTGAAGGGGCTTCCACTGAAGCTTTCTTT. This gives the protein CASSFEGASTEAFF.

The rearrangement uses TRBV25-1 and TRBJ1-2; D is unclear. The CDR3 has 15 amino acids. Between the trimmed V and J ends, which lost 5 bases and 4 bases, there was a span of 17 bases. The germline CDR1 and CDR2 sequences are MGHDK and SYGVNS. For the CDR3, the DNA is TGTGCCAGCAGTCCATCCACGAGTAGTCGCTATGGCTACACCTTC. Its protein is CASSPSTSSRYGYTF.

The chain links TRBV27 to TRBJ1-4, with TRBD1 matching 10 bases. Germline lookup yields CDR1 MNHEY and CDR2 SMNVEV (reference sequence). V lost 6 bases to trimming and J lost 7 bases; unmatched junction nucleotides: 8. The CDR3 is made up of 15 amino acids. CDR3 nucleotide sequence: TGTGCCAGCAGGGGACAGGGGAATTGGGGTGAAAAACTGTTTTTT. As protein: CASRGQGNWGEKLFF. Based on the CDR3 plus reference TRBV27 and TRBJ1-4, the full variable domain is EAQVTQNPRYLITVTGKKLTVTCSQNMNHEYMSWYRQDPGLGLRQIYYSMNVEVTDKGDVPEGYKVSRKEKRNFPLILESPSPNQTSLYFCASRGQGNWGEKLFFGSGTQLSVL.

The chain joins TRBV19 to TRBJ1-5; 9 nucleotides align to TRBD1. CDR1 is LNHDA, CDR2 SQIVND, per germline (reference sequence). This CDR3 has 19 residues. The V segment lost 3 bases and the J segment 3 bases; nucleotides outside the gene matches: 15. In DNA form, the CDR3 reads TGTGCCAGTAGTATTTATGGGACAGGGCAAAATCCCTACAATCAGCCCCAGCATTTT. Its translation is CASSIYGTGQNPYNQPQHF.

The rearrangement joins TRBV5-6 to TRBJ2-7; 9 nucleotides line up with TRBD1. The CDR3 runs to 13 residues. Germline assignment: CDR1 SGHDT and CDR2 YYEEEE. The trim removed 5 bases at V and 5 bases at J, leaving 5 bases unmatched. The CDR3 nucleotides are TGTGCCAGCAGATCGGGACAGGGAAACGAGCAGTACTTC. Amino acids: CASRSGQGNEQYF. Filled out from reference TRBV5-6 and TRBJ2-7, the complete variable domain reads DAGVTQSPTHLIKTRGQQVTLRCSPKSGHDTVSWYQQALGQGPQFIFQYYEEEERQRGNFPDRFSGHQFPNYSSELNVNALLLGDSALYLCASRSGQGNEQYFGPGTRLTVT.

The chain joins TRBV27 to TRBJ1-6; D not resolved. The V gene lost 3 bases and the J gene lost 0 bases, with 3 bases spanning the gap. Per the germline V gene, CDR1 is MNHEY and CDR2 is SMNVEV (reference sequence). The CDR3 is made up of 14 amino acids. The CDR3 bases are TGTGCCAGCAGTTTTAACTCCTATAATTCACCCCTCCACTTT. Translating gives CASSFNSYNSPLHF.

The V gene is TRBV11-1, the J gene TRBJ1-2, with no clear D. Per germline, CDR1 SGHAT and CDR2 FQDESV (reference sequence). V was clipped by 4 bases and J by 0 bases, with 12 bases between them. The CDR3 has 15 residues. CDR3 coding DNA: TGTGCCAGCAGCTCTTCCAGGTCCGCTAACTATGGCTACACCTTC. Amino acid sequence: CASSSSRSANYGYTF.

Only a few counts were recorded for this clone. This chain links TRBV7-8 with TRBJ1-1; 7 nucleotides line up with TRBD1. CDR1 and CDR2 from the germline V gene are SGHVS and FQNEAQ. Trimming at V came to 1 base and at J to 6 bases, leaving 5 bases not matched to a gene. The length of the CDR3 is 14 residues. The DNA of the CDR3 is TGTGCCAGCAGCTTAGGGCACAGGGGAGCTGAAGCTTTCTTT. The encoded protein is CASSLGHRGAEAFF.

V usage is TRBV27 and J usage is TRBJ1-5; the D gene is possibly TRBD1 (6 bases). V was shortened by 4 bases and J by 0 bases, with 10 bases between the two germline ends. The germline gives CDR1 MNHEY, CDR2 SMNVEV (reference sequence). CDR3 length: 15 amino acids. The CDR3 sequence: CASSSGHYSNQPQHF. The CDR3 DNA is TGTGCCAGCAGTTCGGGACATTATAGCAATCAGCCCCAGCATTTT.

This chain connects TRBV30 to TRBJ2-7; 7 bases agree with TRBD2. Germline CDR1 reads GTSNPN; CDR2 reads SVGIG (reference sequence). J gave up 2 bases and V 3 bases, and 1 base lay outside the gene matches. CDR3 length: 12 residues. CDR3 in DNA: TGTGCCTGGAGGGGGGGGACCTACGAGCAGTACTTC. Residues: CAWRGGTYEQYF.

The V and J genes are TRBV5-4 and TRBJ2-1; D is possibly TRBD2 (5 bases). The CDR3 spans 14 residues. Looked up from germline, CDR1 is SGHNT and CDR2 is YYREEE (reference sequence). Trimming removed 5 bases at V and 8 bases at J, with 17 bases between. CDR3 nucleotide sequence: TGTGCCAGCAGTGGGGAGCTCCTGAGCGATGAGCAGTTCTTC. This encodes CASSGELLSDEQFF.

The CDR3 loop reads CASRSDSFSTDTQYF. The CDR3 DNA reads as TGTGCCAGCAGATCGGACAGCTTTAGCACAGATACGCAGTATTTT. The genes are TRBV27 and TRBJ2-3, with D possibly being TRBD1 (6 bases). The CDR3 runs to 15 residues. Trimming shortened V by 6 bases and J by 0 bases, and 13 bases separated the two germline ends. From germline, CDR1 is MNHEY and CDR2 SMNVEV (reference sequence).

Concerning this clone: The junction and the germline gene differ at one end; a read error may be behind it. This rearrangement joins TRBV7-9 to TRBJ1-2; TRBD1 is a possible D gene (5 bases). The CDR3 runs 14 residues. CDR1 and CDR2 (germline): SEHNR, FQNEAQ (reference sequence). DNA of the CDR3: TGTTCCAGCAGCATAATGGACAACAACTATGGCTACACCTTC. Translating gives CSSSIMDNNYGYTF.

Of note for this clone: A junction boundary mismatches the germline segment, possibly from a read error. The V gene is TRBV7-9, the J gene TRBJ2-2; 8 nucleotides match TRBD1. The germline gives CDR1 SEHNR, CDR2 FQNEAQ (reference sequence). The CDR3 is 17 residues long. CDR3 amino acids: CASRLGSRGLDTGELFF. The CDR3 bases are TGTGCCAGCCGCTTAGGAAGCAGGGGGCTAGACACCGGGGAGCTGTTTTTT.